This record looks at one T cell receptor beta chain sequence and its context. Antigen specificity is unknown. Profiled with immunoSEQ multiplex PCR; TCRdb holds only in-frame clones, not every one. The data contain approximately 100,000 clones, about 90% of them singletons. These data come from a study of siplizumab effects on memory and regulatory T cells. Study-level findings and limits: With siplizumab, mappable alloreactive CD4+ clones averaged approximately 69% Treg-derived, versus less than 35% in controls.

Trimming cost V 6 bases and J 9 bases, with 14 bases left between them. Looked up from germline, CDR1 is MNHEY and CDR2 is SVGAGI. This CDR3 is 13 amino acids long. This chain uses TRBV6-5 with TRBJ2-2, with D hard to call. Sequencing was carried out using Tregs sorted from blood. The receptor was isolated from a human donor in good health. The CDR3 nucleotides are TGTGCCAGCAGCTTGACAATTACTAGGGAGCTGTTTTTT. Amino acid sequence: CASSLTITRELFF.